This entry concerns a single TCR beta chain. What antigen it recognizes has not been identified. No quality values exist for individual bases; no much larger clone is one base distant. This sample is drawn from a study of T cell responses to AZD1222 COVID-19 vaccine (dated by TCRdb to about 2021). Turning to the overall study: AZD1222 recipients whose second dose came at about 4 weeks and those whose second dose came at about 12 weeks were combined into one group, since spike-specific TCR depth and breadth did not differ between the two schedules. TCR sequencing was performed for about 250 trial participants, of whom approximately 200 were given two doses of AZD1222 and around 25 were given two doses of MenACWY control vaccine. Trial participants were enrolled by age into subgroups of 18-55, 56-69 and 70-plus years, and around 150, 29 and 61 TCR-sequenced participants, respectively, were included in these subgroups.

The CDR3 regions of human TCRbeta chains were analyzed by immunosequencing. Per the source publication's procedure: Repertoire TCRs were checked for matches against a reference library of SARS-CoV-2-specific TCRs that had been generated using the MIRA antigen-specificity platform. Breadth meant the fraction of unique TCRs that were SARS-CoV-2-associated, whereas depth meant the fraction of total T cells that were SARS-CoV-2-associated. Using the MIRA data, each spike-specific TCR was mapped to the spike region that the TCR reacts to and placed in a CD4 or CD8 class. Log10-transformed breadth and depth values were compared by one-way ANOVA with Sidak's multiple comparisons tests. What TCRdb holds here is the immuneACCESS table cut down to in-frame rearrangements. Part of the clones is not present; checked against another copy, under half of the missing clones reflect an unresolved V gene, and the others are unexplained. Clone size and V and J calls were adopted from that table, with D and trimming inferred from the DNA. The table for this sample lists 95,000 to 150,000 clones; roughly 89% of them were counted only once. Less than 4.5% of the sample belongs to the ten largest clones.

Between the V and J ends, shortened by 7 bases and 3 bases respectively, the junction contains 15 bases. The CDR3 numbers 14 residues from cysteine through phenylalanine. The DNA shown is the 42-base CDR3, in frame from base 1. CDR1 LNHDA and CDR2 SQIVND are derived from the germline V gene (reference sequence). In light of the paper, this sample's time point label describes: baseline before first vaccination. The vaccinee samples were drawn from two UK trials, COV001 and COV002, one of which was a single-blind randomized controlled phase 2/3 trial testing AZD1222 (ChAdOx1 nCoV-19) in healthy adults. Trial participant PBMC samples were collected at day 0 and day 28 after the second dose for TCRbeta chain sequencing. Study-wide findings and limitations: After two AZD1222 doses, spike-specific TCR breadth and depth were significantly higher than at day 0 and than in MenACWY recipients. In the small 56-69-year group, the increase in depth fell short of significance, most likely because of low power. Conclusions about previously exposed vaccinees were limited because only five to seven AZD1222 recipients were SARS-CoV-2 seropositive at baseline. The whole spike protein was spanned by vaccine-associated CD4 TCRs, and dominant responses were seen in regions 160-218 and 743-854. Reportedly, almost half of the unique spike-specific TCRs recognized epitopes lying outside the regions that are mutated in the B.1.351 and B.1.1.7 variants. Because no day 14 peak-response samples were available, repertoires were characterized only after the peak T cell response. Most participants were white British and females outnumbered males, and the authors suggested that clonal diversity may have been underestimated.

The material sequenced was peripheral blood, taken on day 0 of AZD1222 vaccination. The sequence came from an adult in good health. The chain uses TRBV19 and TRBJ1-2, with no D gene named confidently. DNA sequence: TGTGCCAGTATGGGTCCCAGTCAGTACTATGGCTACACCTTC. Translated, this is CASMGPSQYYGYTF.